This is a list of T cell receptor beta chains from one sample in a study of cytomegalovirus exposure and HLA in healthy donors. Here immunoSEQ multiplex PCR was the method, and the copy in TCRdb shows in-frame clones only, minus some. The data contain 230,000 or so clones, over 90% of them singletons. The source material was PBMCs. These receptor sequences come from a girl aged 2-9 years in good health and CMV-seronegative. Each CDR3 is given with its conserved first and last residue. D genes are given only for firm matches. The size of a clone is reported for some rows only, either as once, few or many, or as a class for expanded clones.

d_gene	j_gene	v_gene	abundance	CDR3aa	CDR3nt
TRBD1	TRBJ1-4	TRBV6-6	few	CASSYQGATNEKLFF	TGTGCCAGCAGTTACCAGGGGGCAACTAATGAAAAACTGTTTTTT
-	TRBJ2-7	TRBV30	-	CAWSAGDEQYF	TGTGCCTGGAGTGCCGGGGACGAGCAGTACTTC
TRBD2	TRBJ2-7	TRBV19	-	CASRQSQGAGGSYEQYF	TGTGCCAGTAGACAGTCTCAGGGAGCGGGGGGCTCCTACGAGCAGTACTTC
-	TRBJ2-1	TRBV7-2	-	CASSPPEGVPNNEQFF	TGTGCCAGCAGCCCTCCTGAGGGGGTTCCGAACAATGAGCAGTTCTTC
-	TRBJ2-2	TRBV11-2	once	CASSLSRGNTGELFF	TGTGCCAGCAGCTTGTCTAGGGGAAACACCGGGGAGCTGTTTTTT
-	TRBJ2-3	TRBV7-8	-	CASRKEYGLFTDTQYF	TGTGCCAGCAGAAAAGAGTACGGACTGTTCACAGATACGCAGTATTTT
TRBD2	TRBJ2-3	TRBV10-2	-	CASRGLVGTDTQYF	TGCGCCAGTCGCGGACTAGTTGGCACAGATACGCAGTATTTT
-	TRBJ1-1	TRBV5-8	-	CASSLGGFDTEAFF	TGTGCCAGCAGCTTGGGAGGGTTCGACACTGAAGCTTTCTTT
TRBD2	TRBJ2-1	TRBV6-4	few	CASSDGGAYNEQFF	TGTGCCAGCAGTGACGGGGGGGCCTACAATGAGCAGTTCTTC
TRBD2	TRBJ2-7	TRBV7-2	-	CASSEGLAGVGQYF	TGTGCCAGCAGCGAGGGACTAGCGGGAGTGGGGCAGTACTTC
-	TRBJ2-1	TRBV6-1	few	CASSELRDEQFF	TGTGCCAGCAGTGAACTTCGGGATGAGCAGTTCTTC
-	TRBJ2-4	TRBV19	-	CASSIDSGNIQYF	TGTGCCAGTAGTATAGATTCAGGAAACATTCAGTACTTC
-	TRBJ1-5	TRBV10-2	few	CASSDLLGQNNQPQHF	TGCGCCAGCAGTGATCTCCTAGGACAGAACAATCAGCCCCAGCATTTT
TRBD2	TRBJ2-7	TRBV7-2	-	CASSRELAGRGHYEQYF	TGTGCCAGCAGCCGAGAACTAGCGGGACGAGGCCACTACGAGCAGTACTTC
-	TRBJ2-7	TRBV7-6	-	CASSLGAKGYEQYF	TGTGCCAGCAGCTTAGGGGCGAAAGGCTACGAGCAGTACTTC
-	TRBJ1-4	TRBV4-1	-	CASSQGLVYATNEKLFF	TGCGCCAGCAGCCAAGGTCTTGTCTATGCAACTAATGAAAAACTGTTTTTT
TRBD1	TRBJ1-1	TRBV15	-	CATSREVTRDRTEAFF	TGTGCCACCAGCAGAGAAGTCACCCGGGACAGAACTGAAGCTTTCTTT
-	TRBJ1-4	TRBV5-6	-	CASSLVDRTDEKLFF	TGTGCCAGCAGCCTTGTGGACAGAACTGATGAAAAACTGTTTTTT
TRBD2	TRBJ2-1	TRBV2	-	CASSNSGGESSYNEQFF	TGTGCCAGCAGTAACAGCGGGGGGGAGAGCTCCTACAATGAGCAGTTCTTC
-	TRBJ1-3	TRBV15	-	CATSRDILRGLSSGNTIYF	TGTGCCACCAGCAGAGATATTCTTCGAGGACTGAGCTCTGGAAACACCATATATTTT
-	TRBJ2-7	TRBV10-2	-	CASSESEGSLWSEQYF	TGCGCCAGCAGTGAGTCCGAGGGCTCGTTGTGGAGCGAGCAGTACTTC
-	TRBJ1-1	TRBV6-5	once	CASITQDLMNTEAFF	TGTGCCAGCATAACACAGGACCTAATGAACACTGAAGCTTTCTTT
-	TRBJ1-2	TRBV15	-	CATSGGYYGYTF	TGTGCCACTTCAGGCGGGTACTATGGCTACACCTTC
TRBD1	TRBJ1-2	TRBV18	-	CASSKDRGSGYTF	TGTGCCAGCTCAAAAGACAGGGGGAGCGGCTACACCTTC
-	TRBJ1-1	TRBV28	-	CASSSGNTEAFF	TGTGCCAGCAGTTCAGGGAACACTGAAGCTTTCTTT
-	TRBJ1-1	TRBV10-1	-	CASSEPGLNTEAFF	TGCGCCAGCAGTGAACCCGGGTTGAACACTGAAGCTTTCTTT
-	TRBJ2-7	TRBV19	-	CASSPRADYEQCF	TGTGCCAGTAGCCCGAGGGCAGACTACGAGCAGTGCTTC
TRBD1	TRBJ1-1	TRBV10-3	-	CAITSTGGTEAFF	TGTGCCATCACTTCGACAGGGGGCACTGAAGCTTTCTTT
TRBD1	TRBJ2-6	TRBV6-5	-	CASSWDRGGGANVLTF	TGTGCCAGCAGTTGGGACAGGGGTGGCGGGGCCAACGTCCTGACTTTC
-	TRBJ2-5	TRBV6-1	-	CASDQGRGETQYF	TGTGCCAGCGACCAAGGGAGAGGGGAGACCCAGTACTTC
TRBD2	TRBJ2-5	TRBV27	-	CASSLQRGEWETQYF	TGTGCCAGCAGTTTACAGCGGGGGGAGTGGGAGACCCAGTACTTC
-	TRBJ2-2	TRBV14	few	CASSPWERRTGELFF	TGTGCCAGCAGCCCCTGGGAGCGGCGGACCGGGGAGCTGTTTTTT
TRBD2	TRBJ2-5	TRBV27	-	CASSSPSGLAGVQETQYF	TGTGCCAGCAGTTCCCCCAGCGGACTAGCGGGCGTACAAGAGACCCAGTACTTC
-	TRBJ2-2	TRBV2	-	CASSQDGGGFTGELFF	TGTGCCAGCAGTCAGGATGGCGGGGGCTTCACCGGGGAGCTGTTTTTT
-	TRBJ2-5	TRBV11-2	-	CASSNLLTGSTETQYF	TGTGCCAGCAGCAACCTCCTGACGGGGTCAACAGAGACCCAGTACTTC
-	TRBJ2-5	TRBV7-9	-	CASSLGTDSFPGETQYF	TGTGCCAGCAGCTTAGGTACGGACAGTTTCCCAGGGGAGACCCAGTACTTC
TRBD2	TRBJ2-7	TRBV5-4	-	CASSLERGSVEQYF	TGTGCCAGCAGCTTGGAGCGGGGGTCGGTCGAGCAGTACTTC
TRBD1	TRBJ1-2	TRBV7-2	-	CASSLGPSQGNYGYTF	TGTGCCAGCAGCTTAGGACCGTCACAGGGGAACTATGGCTACACCTTC
TRBD1	TRBJ1-6	TRBV5-6	-	CASSSSLTGATDSPLHF	TGTGCCAGCAGCTCCTCTTTGACAGGGGCGACTGATTCACCCCTCCACTTT
-	TRBJ2-7	TRBV28	once	CASSLNVGVYEQYF	TGTGCCAGCAGTTTAAATGTGGGAGTCTACGAGCAGTACTTC
-	TRBJ2-1	TRBV19	-	CASTTRYNEQFF	TGTGCCAGCACGACTAGATACAATGAGCAGTTCTTC
TRBD1	TRBJ1-4	TRBV4-1	-	CASSQDGQGEKLFF	TGCGCCAGCAGCCAAGATGGACAGGGTGAAAAACTGTTTTTT
TRBD1	TRBJ1-5	TRBV7-2	-	CASSLTGQGAWQPQHF	TGTGCCAGCAGCTTGACCGGACAGGGGGCTTGGCAGCCCCAGCATTTT
-	TRBJ2-3	TRBV28	-	CASSLAADRTDTQYF	TGTGCCAGCAGTTTAGCAGCGGACCGCACAGATACGCAGTATTTT
-	TRBJ2-2	TRBV7-9	-	CASSLTPGTGELFF	TGTGCCAGCAGCTTAACCCCCGGCACCGGGGAGCTGTTTTTT
-	TRBJ1-5	TRBV6-5	-	CASSPQPGSGQPQHF	TGTGCCAGCAGTCCCCAACCAGGGTCGGGTCAGCCCCAGCATTTT
-	TRBJ2-3	TRBV19	-	CASSITGSTDTQYF	TGTGCCAGTAGTATAACGGGTTCCACAGATACGCAGTATTTT
TRBD2	TRBJ2-1	TRBV5-1	-	CARTGTSGGNEQFF	TGCGCCAGAACCGGGACTAGCGGGGGGAATGAGCAGTTCTTC
-	TRBJ1-2	TRBV5-6	-	CASSLGQPTYGYTF	TGTGCCAGCAGCTTGGGACAGCCGACCTATGGCTACACCTTC
-	TRBJ1-1	TRBV29-1	-	CSVHTGTNTEAFF	TGCAGCGTCCATACAGGGACCAACACTGAAGCTTTCTTT
TRBD2	TRBJ2-7	TRBV19	-	CASSFREDYEQYF	TGTGCCAGTAGTTTCCGGGAGGACTACGAGCAGTACTTC
TRBD1	TRBJ2-7	TRBV11-2	-	CASSLDSGGLRYEQYF	TGTGCCAGCAGCTTAGATTCAGGGGGCCTTCGGTACGAGCAGTACTTC
-	TRBJ2-7	TRBV4-1	-	CTSSQEQVVHEQYF	TGCACCAGCAGCCAAGAGCAGGTTGTACACGAGCAGTACTTC
TRBD1	TRBJ2-1	TRBV14	-	CASSQRQGIRNEQFF	TGTGCCAGCAGCCAAAGACAGGGTATTAGGAATGAGCAGTTCTTC
-	TRBJ1-4	TRBV15	-	CATSRAGDVNEKLFF	TGTGCCACCAGCCGTGCAGGGGATGTTAATGAAAAACTGTTTTTT
-	TRBJ1-2	TRBV27	once	CASSLSPGFGYTF	TGTGCCAGCAGTTTATCCCCGGGATTTGGCTACACCTTC
TRBD2	TRBJ2-5	TRBV28	-	CASRTPGGAETQYF	TGTGCCAGCAGGACCCCGGGGGGGGCAGAGACCCAGTACTTC
-	TRBJ2-3	TRBV7-3	-	CASSLGLSTDTQYF	TGTGCCAGCAGCTTAGGACTGAGCACAGATACGCAGTATTTT
-	TRBJ2-7	TRBV4-2	-	CASSQDNPAAGTSYEQYF	TGTGCCAGCAGCCAAGATAACCCCGCGGCGGGAACCTCCTACGAGCAGTACTTC